This T cell receptor (beta chain) originates from a study of blood T cell repertoires in COVID-19. CDR3 size: 12 residues. Germline-derived CDR1 and CDR2 are GTSNPN and SVGIG (reference sequence). V was cut by 2 bases and J by 10 bases, with 12 bases left in between. Clones were sequenced by immunoSEQ multiplex PCR, and TCRdb holds only the in-frame ones, with some missing. This sample has hundreds of thousands of clones; about 90% occur once, and the top ten carry nearly 6.5%. The sequenced material came from peripheral blood. The chain carries TRBV30 and TRBJ2-1; TRBD2 is a possible D gene (6 bases). The clonotype was recovered from a woman in her forties or fifties with COVID-19, enrolled during active disease. The CDR3 loop reads CAWSPRGTEQFF. DNA for the CDR3: TGTGCCTGGAGTCCCCGGGGGACCGAGCAGTTCTTC.